The 17 T cell receptor beta chains reported below all come from one sample, sequenced in a study of PD-1 blockade in mismatch repair-deficient tumors. The repertoire was sequenced with immunoSEQ multiplex PCR; TCRdb's copy has only in-frame clones and lacks some. The sample carries roughly 110,000 clones, more than 60% recorded once. Sequenced here: peripheral blood, sampled 60 to 65 weeks after starting pembrolizumab. Receptors were obtained from an adult with mismatch repair-deficient cancer.

The chain employs TRBV6-1 and TRBJ1-2; D not resolved. With 4 bases removed from V and 8 bases from J, the gap between germline ends came to 11 bases. The V gene's germline CDR1 is MNHNS and CDR2 SASEGT. CDR3 length: 12 amino acids. CDR3 loop: CASSGLNHGYTF. In DNA form, the CDR3 reads TGTGCCAGCAGTGGCCTAAATCACGGCTACACCTTC.

This rearrangement joins TRBV4-1 to TRBJ2-3; TRBD2 matches 8 bases. Germline assignment: CDR1 MGHRA and CDR2 YSYEKL. The CDR3 sequence is 15 residues long. V lost 3 bases, J lost 6 bases, and 8 bases stayed unmatched. CDR3 bases: TGCGCCAGCAGCCAGTGGACTAGCCCCAGGGATACGCAGTATTTT. Its translation is CASSQWTSPRDTQYF.

J is TRBJ1-2 and V is TRBV5-4; no reliable D call. CDR1 is SGHNT and CDR2 is YYREEE in the germline V gene (reference sequence). CDR3 length: 13 amino acids. Trimming cost V 2 bases and J 4 bases, with 9 bases left between them. The CDR3 is CASSFNPRYGYTF. CDR3 coding DNA: TGTGCCAGCAGCTTTAACCCGCGCTATGGCTACACCTTC.

The chain is built from TRBV27 and TRBJ1-2; the match to TRBD1 covers 7 bases. V trimming: 4 bases; J trimming: 3 bases; junction bases outside the gene matches: 5. The germline V gene encodes CDR1 MNHEY and CDR2 SMNVEV (reference sequence). The CDR3 sequence is 14 residues long. The CDR3 DNA is TGTGCCAGCAGTTCCTTAGACAGGGACTATGGCTACACCTTC. This codes for CASSSLDRDYGYTF.

The chain couples TRBV19 to TRBJ2-2; 8 nucleotides align to TRBD2. In germline, CDR1 is LNHDA, CDR2 SQIVND (reference sequence). The CDR3 runs to 15 residues. Trimming removed 3 bases from V and 6 bases from J; junction bases left unmatched: 6. DNA for the CDR3: TGTGCCAGTAGTATTAGCGGGATGTACCCCGGGGAGCTGTTTTTT. Encoded protein: CASSISGMYPGELFF.

The chain recombines TRBV29-1 with TRBJ2-2; D is perhaps TRBD2 (11 bases). CDR1 and CDR2 from the germline V gene are SQVTM and ANQGSEA. Trimming cost V 6 bases and J 4 bases, with 39 bases left between them. The CDR3 length is 22 residues. The CDR3 DNA is TGCAGCGTCGCTTTTTTGGGACAGGGGCGGACTAGCGGGCAGGGCGGCACCGGGGAGCTGTTTTTT. Translating gives CSVAFLGQGRTSGQGGTGELFF.

This clone has only a few counts. V is TRBV30 and J is TRBJ1-2; the match to TRBD1 covers 10 bases. This CDR3 region has 15 residues. In germline, CDR1 is GTSNPN, CDR2 SVGIG (reference sequence). V lost 3 bases to trimming and J lost 0 bases; unmatched junction nucleotides: 4. The CDR3 here is CAWRYGTGANYGYTF. As DNA, the CDR3 is TGTGCCTGGAGGTACGGGACAGGGGCTAACTATGGCTACACCTTC.

The CDR3 sequence is CASSQGDPNEQFF. CDR3 nucleotide sequence: TGTGCCAGCAGCCAAGGGGATCCTAATGAGCAGTTCTTC. V usage is TRBV14 and J usage is TRBJ2-1, with D uncertain. Germline CDR1 and CDR2: SGHDN and FVKESK. The CDR3 has 13 residues. V lost 1 base and J 7 bases, leaving 8 bases between the germline ends.

The V gene is TRBV6-5, the J gene TRBJ1-3; D possibly corresponds to TRBD1 (5 bases). The CDR3 covers 16 residues. V lost 0 bases and J 4 bases, leaving 13 bases between the germline ends. The germline CDR1 and CDR2 sequences are MNHEY and SVGAGI. The CDR3 DNA follows: TGTGCCAGCAGTTACTCCGATGGGGCAGGGGGAAACACCATATATTTT. Its protein product is CASSYSDGAGGNTIYF.

The chain employs TRBV5-1 and TRBJ2-2; 9 bases align to TRBD2. CDR3 length: 16 residues. CDR1 and CDR2 (germline): SGHRS, YFSETQ. The V and J ends lost 2 bases and 7 bases, in that order; junction bases with no gene match: 9. The CDR3 here is CASSFTSGRRDGELFF. The CDR3 nucleotides read TGCGCCAGCAGCTTCACAAGCGGGAGGAGGGACGGGGAGCTGTTTTTT.

The rearrangement uses TRBV7-9 and TRBJ2-1, with TRBD1 as a possible D gene (6 bases). Per germline, CDR1 SEHNR and CDR2 FQNEAQ (reference sequence). The CDR3 runs to 17 residues. The V end lost 5 bases, the J end lost 0 bases, and 17 bases lay between the germline ends. CDR3 DNA sequence: TGTGCCAGCAGCCGAACCTTGGGACAAAGCTCCTACAATGAGCAGTTCTTC. Encoded protein: CASSRTLGQSSYNEQFF.

There are a few counts of this clone. Written as DNA, the CDR3 is TGTGCCTGGAGTGGTCGGGATACGCAGTATTTT. Its protein is CAWSGRDTQYF. The chain links TRBV30 to TRBJ2-3, with no clear D. This CDR3 has 11 amino acids. V lost 1 base, J lost 6 bases, and 5 bases lay in between. Germline V gene sequence: CDR1 GTSNPN, CDR2 SVGIG (reference sequence). Together with reference TRBV30 and TRBJ2-3, the CDR3 gives the full variable domain: SQTIHQWPATLVQPVGSPLSLECTVEGTSNPNLYWYRQAAGRGLQLLFYSVGIGQISSEVPQNLSASRPQDRQFILSSKKLLLSDSGFYLCAWSGRDTQYFGPGTRLTVL.

The genes are TRBV4-1 and TRBJ2-7; 7 nucleotides match TRBD2. The J segment lost 3 bases and the V segment lost 3 bases, leaving 17 bases of the junction unmatched. CDR1 and CDR2 from the germline V gene are MGHRA and YSYEKL. The CDR3 covers 18 residues. This chain's CDR3 is CASSQYALGGSANYEQYF. CDR3 DNA: TGCGCCAGCAGCCAGTACGCGTTGGGGGGGAGTGCCAACTACGAGCAGTACTTC.

Only a few counts were recorded for this clone. The chain links TRBV10-1 to TRBJ1-2, with D hard to call. From germline, CDR1 is WNHNN and CDR2 SYGVQD (reference sequence). The CDR3 is 12 amino acids. Trimming left V 6 bases short and J 6 bases short, with 11 bases between. The CDR3 here is CASSLGSDGYTF. Here the CDR3 DNA reads TGCGCCAGCAGCCTCGGGTCGGATGGCTACACCTTC.

This rearrangement joins TRBV7-9 to TRBJ1-5, with unresolved D. V was trimmed by 1 base and J by 3 bases, leaving 4 bases between them. This CDR3 contains 13 residues. Germline CDR1 SEHNR, CDR2 FQNEAQ (reference sequence). In DNA form, the CDR3 reads TGTGCCAGCAGCTTAGGCTACAATCAGCCCCAGCATTTT. This gives the protein CASSLGYNQPQHF. Filled out from reference TRBV7-9 and TRBJ1-5, the complete variable domain reads DTGVSQNPRHKITKRGQNVTFRCDPISEHNRLYWYRQTLGQGPEFLTYFQNEAQLEKSRLLSDRFSAERPKGSFSTLEIQRTEQGDSAMYLCASSLGYNQPQHFGDGTRLSIL.

Of note for this clone: The same CDR3 also results from other DNA sequences found in this sample. This rearrangement joins TRBV7-6 to TRBJ2-3, with 10 positions matching TRBD2. Trimming cost V 6 bases and J 4 bases; bases outside gene matches: 10. Germline lookup yields CDR1 SGHVS and CDR2 FNYEAQ. This CDR3 region has 16 residues. The CDR3: CASSSRTSGGADTQYF. CDR3 sequence (DNA): TGTGCCAGCAGTTCTCGGACTAGCGGAGGGGCAGATACGCAGTATTTT. The variable domain in full, with the rest retrieved from reference TRBV7-6 and TRBJ2-3, is GAGVSQSPRYKVTKRGQDVALRCDPISGHVSLYWYRQALGQGPEFLTYFNYEAQQDKSGLPNDRFSAERPEGSISTLTIQRTEQRDSAMYRCASSSRTSGGADTQYFGPGTRLTVL.

About this clone: Compared with germline, one end of the junction differs, possibly owing to a read error. The rearrangement uses TRBV7-7 and TRBJ2-5, with 8 bases lining up with TRBD1. Germline CDR1 SSHAT, CDR2 FNYEAQ (reference sequence). The CDR3 runs to 15 residues. The CDR3, as DNA: TGTGCTAGCAGCCGCGGGACAGGCCGACAAGAGACCCAGTACTTC. The encoded protein is CASSRGTGRQETQYF.